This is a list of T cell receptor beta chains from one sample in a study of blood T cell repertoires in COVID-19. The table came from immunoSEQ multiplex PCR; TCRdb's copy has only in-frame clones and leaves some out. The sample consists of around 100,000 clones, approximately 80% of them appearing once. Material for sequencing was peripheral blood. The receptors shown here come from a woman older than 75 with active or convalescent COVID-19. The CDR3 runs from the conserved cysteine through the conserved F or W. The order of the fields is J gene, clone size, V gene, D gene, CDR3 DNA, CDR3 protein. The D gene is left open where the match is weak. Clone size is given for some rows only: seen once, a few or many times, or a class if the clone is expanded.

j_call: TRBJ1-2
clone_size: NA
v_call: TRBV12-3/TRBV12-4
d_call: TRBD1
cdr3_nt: TGTGCCAGCAGTTTGAGACAGGGGGGCTACACCTTC
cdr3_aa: CASSLRQGGYTF

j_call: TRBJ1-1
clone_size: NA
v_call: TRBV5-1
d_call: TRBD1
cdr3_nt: TGCGCCAGCAGCGCGGGACAGGGGGAAACAGCTTTCTTT
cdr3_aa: CASSAGQGETAFF

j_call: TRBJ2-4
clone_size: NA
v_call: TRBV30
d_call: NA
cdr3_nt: TGTGCCTGGAGCGCGGGGCCTATTCAGTACTTC
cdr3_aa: CAWSAGPIQYF

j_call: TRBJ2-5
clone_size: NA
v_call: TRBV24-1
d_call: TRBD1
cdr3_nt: TGTGCCACCAGTGACACCAGGGGGTCTCCCCGTTTCCAAGAGACCCAGTACTTC
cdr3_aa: CATSDTRGSPRFQETQYF

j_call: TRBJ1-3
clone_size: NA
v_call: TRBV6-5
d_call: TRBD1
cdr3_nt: TGTGCCAGCAGTTATTCATACAGGGGCTCTGGAAACACCATATATTTT
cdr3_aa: CASSYSYRGSGNTIYF

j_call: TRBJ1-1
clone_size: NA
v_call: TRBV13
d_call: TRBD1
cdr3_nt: TGTGCCAGCAGCCCGGGACAGTTGAACACTGAAGCTTTCTTT
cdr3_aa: CASSPGQLNTEAFF

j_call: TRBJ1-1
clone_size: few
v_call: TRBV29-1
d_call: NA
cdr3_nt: TGCAGCGTTGAAGAACAGGGTAACACTGAAGCTTTCTTT
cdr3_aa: CSVEEQGNTEAFF

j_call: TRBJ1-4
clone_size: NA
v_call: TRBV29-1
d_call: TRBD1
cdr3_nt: TGCAGCGTGCGGGGACAGGGGTTAAATGAAAAACTGTTTTTT
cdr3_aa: CSVRGQGLNEKLFF

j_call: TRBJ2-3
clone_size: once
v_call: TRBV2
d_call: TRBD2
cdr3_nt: TGTGCCAGCAAAGATGTAGCGGGGGGGCTTGATAGCACAGATACGCAGTATTTT
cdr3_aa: CASKDVAGGLDSTDTQYF

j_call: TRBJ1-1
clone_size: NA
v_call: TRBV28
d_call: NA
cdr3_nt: TGTGCCAGCAGTCCCCAGAAGAGGCTGTACACTGAAGCTTTCTTT
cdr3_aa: CASSPQKRLYTEAFF

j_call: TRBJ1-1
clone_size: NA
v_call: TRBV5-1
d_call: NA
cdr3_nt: TGCGCCAGCAGCCCCGGACGGGACACGGCGGCTTTCTTT
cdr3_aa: CASSPGRDTAAFF

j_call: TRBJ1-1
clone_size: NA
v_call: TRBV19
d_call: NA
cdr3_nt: TGTGCCAGTAGTACAAAGGACAGCCGATTGAACACTGAAGCTTTCTTT
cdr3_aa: CASSTKDSRLNTEAFF

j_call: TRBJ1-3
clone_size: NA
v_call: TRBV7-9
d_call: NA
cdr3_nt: TGTGCCAGCAGCTTAGACGGGGCGGCAGGGGCTGGAAACACCATATATTTT
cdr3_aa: CASSLDGAAGAGNTIYF

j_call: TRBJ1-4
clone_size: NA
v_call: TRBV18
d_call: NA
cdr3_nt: TGTGCCAGCTCACCACCCAACAGGTCTAATGAAAAACTGTTTTTT
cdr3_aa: CASSPPNRSNEKLFF

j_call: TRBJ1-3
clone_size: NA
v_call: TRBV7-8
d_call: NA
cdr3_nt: TGTGCCAGCAGCTTGGGGGGTATTGGTGGAAACACCATATATTTT
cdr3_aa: CASSLGGIGGNTIYF

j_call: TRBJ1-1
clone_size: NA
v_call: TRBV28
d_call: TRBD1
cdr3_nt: TGTGCCAGCAGTGTGAAGCCCGGGACAGGGAACACTGAAGCTTTCTTT
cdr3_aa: CASSVKPGTGNTEAFF

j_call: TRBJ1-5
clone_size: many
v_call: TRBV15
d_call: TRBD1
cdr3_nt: TGTGCCACCAGCGGACAGGGGGCAGGACAGCCCCAGCATTTT
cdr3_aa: CATSGQGAGQPQHF

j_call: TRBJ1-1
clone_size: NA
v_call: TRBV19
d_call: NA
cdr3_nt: TGTGCCAGTAGTATCTGGGGAGCTGAAGCTTTCTTT
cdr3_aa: CASSIWGAEAFF

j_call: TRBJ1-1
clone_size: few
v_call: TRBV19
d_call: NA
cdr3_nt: TGTGCCAGTAGCCCGGACAGACTGATGAACACTGAAGCTTTCTTT
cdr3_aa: CASSPDRLMNTEAFF

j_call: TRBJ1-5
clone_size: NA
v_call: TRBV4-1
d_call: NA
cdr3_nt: TGCGCCAGCAGCCAAAGTAGTAGGGAGGGGAGCAATCAGCCCCAGCATTTT
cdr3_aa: CASSQSSREGSNQPQHF

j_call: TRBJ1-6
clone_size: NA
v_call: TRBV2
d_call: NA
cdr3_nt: TGTGCCAGCAGTCCCTATACAGATTCACCCCTCCACTTT
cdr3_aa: CASSPYTDSPLHF

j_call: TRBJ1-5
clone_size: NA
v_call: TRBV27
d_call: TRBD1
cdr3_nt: TGTGCCAGCAGCTGGGACAGGGGATATCAGCCCCAGCATTTT
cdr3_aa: CASSWDRGYQPQHF

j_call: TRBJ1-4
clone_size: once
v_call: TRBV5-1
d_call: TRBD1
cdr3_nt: TGCGCCAGCAGCCCCGAAGGGGGCCGTAATGAAAAACTGTTTTTT
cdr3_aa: CASSPEGGRNEKLFF

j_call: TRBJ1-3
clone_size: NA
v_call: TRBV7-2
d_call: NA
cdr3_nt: TGTGCCAGCAGCTTAGTCAGTACAGGGCGCTCTGGAAACACCATATATTTT
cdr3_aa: CASSLVSTGRSGNTIYF

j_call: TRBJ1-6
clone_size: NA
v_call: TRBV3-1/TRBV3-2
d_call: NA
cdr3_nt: TGTGCCAGCAGCCACTGGGCCGAGTCGGGGGTTAATTCACCCCTCCACTTT
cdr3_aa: CASSHWAESGVNSPLHF

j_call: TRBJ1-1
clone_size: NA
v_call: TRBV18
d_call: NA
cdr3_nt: TGTGCCAGCTCCGGACTGGTCCACACTGAAGCTTTCTTT
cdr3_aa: CASSGLVHTEAFF

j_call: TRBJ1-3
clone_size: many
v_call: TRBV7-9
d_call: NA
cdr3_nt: TGTGCCAGCAGCTCTCTTTCCACAGGAAACACCATATATTTT
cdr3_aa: CASSSLSTGNTIYF

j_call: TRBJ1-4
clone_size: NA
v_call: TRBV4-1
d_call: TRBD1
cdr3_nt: TGCGCCAGCAGCCAAGTTGGACAGGGAAATGAAAAACTGTTTTTT
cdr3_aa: CASSQVGQGNEKLFF

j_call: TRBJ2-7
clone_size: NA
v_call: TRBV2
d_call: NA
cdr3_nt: TGTGCCAGCAGTGAGTGGCAGAACTACGAGCAGTACTTC
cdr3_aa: CASSEWQNYEQYF

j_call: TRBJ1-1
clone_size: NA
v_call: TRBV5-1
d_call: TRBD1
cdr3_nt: TGCGCCAGCAGCCGGAGGCGGGACAGTGTTTTTGCCACTGAAGCTTTCTTT
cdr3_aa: CASSRRRDSVFATEAFF

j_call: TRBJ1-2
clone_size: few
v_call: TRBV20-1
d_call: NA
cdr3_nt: TGCAGTGCTAGAGGACAAAAAAGCTACACCTTC
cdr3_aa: CSARGQKSYTF

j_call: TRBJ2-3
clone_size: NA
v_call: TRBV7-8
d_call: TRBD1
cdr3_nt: TGTGCCAGCAGCGTGACAGGGGGGCGCTCAGATACGCAGTATTTT
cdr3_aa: CASSVTGGRSDTQYF

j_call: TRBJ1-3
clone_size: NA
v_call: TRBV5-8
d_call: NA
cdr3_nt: TGTGCCAGCAGCCTCTACAGGACGGGGGGCAACACCATATATTTT
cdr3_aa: CASSLYRTGGNTIYF

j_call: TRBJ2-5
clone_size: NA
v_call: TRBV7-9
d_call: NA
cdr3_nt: TGTGCCAGCAGCTTATTCGCAGAGGCGGAGACCCAGTACTTC
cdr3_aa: CASSLFAEAETQYF

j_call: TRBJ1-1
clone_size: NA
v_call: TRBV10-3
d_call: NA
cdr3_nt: TGTGCCATCAGTGAAAGACAGCAGAACACTGAAGCTTTCTTT
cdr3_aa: CAISERQQNTEAFF

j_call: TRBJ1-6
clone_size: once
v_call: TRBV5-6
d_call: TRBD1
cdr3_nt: TGTGCCAGCAGCCCGACAGGGGGGAATTCACCCCTCCACTTT
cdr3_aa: CASSPTGGNSPLHF

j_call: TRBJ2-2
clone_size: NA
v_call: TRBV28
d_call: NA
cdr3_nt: TGTGCCAGCAGCCTCGGGGGGCAAACTCCGAACACCGGGGAGCTGTTTTTT
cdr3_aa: CASSLGGQTPNTGELFF

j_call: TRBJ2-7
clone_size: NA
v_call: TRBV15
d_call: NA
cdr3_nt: TGTGCCACCAGCCTTACCCGGGTAACTAGCGAGCAGTACTTC
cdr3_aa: CATSLTRVTSEQYF

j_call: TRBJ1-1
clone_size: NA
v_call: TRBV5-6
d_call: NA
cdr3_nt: TGTGCCAGCAGCTTTCGTCAGGGTAAAGGGTGGGGGAACACTGAAGCTTTCTTT
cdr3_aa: CASSFRQGKGWGNTEAFF

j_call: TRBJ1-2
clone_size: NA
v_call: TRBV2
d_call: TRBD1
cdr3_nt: TGTGCCAGCAAGACTGGACAGGGCTTAAACTATGGCTACACCTTC
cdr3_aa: CASKTGQGLNYGYTF